A single T cell receptor beta chain is shown here with its context. No antigen is known for it. Different DNA sequences within this sample yield the same CDR3. This record belongs to a study of shared clonotypes between healthy human individuals. Study-wide findings and caveats: Larger estimated richness was generally seen in naive subsets than in memory subsets.

Germline CDR1 and CDR2: SGHDT and YYEEEE. This CDR3 contains 14 residues. Trimming removed 4 bases from V and 3 bases from J, with 14 bases in between. Method: immunoSEQ multiplex PCR; TCRdb's copy keeps in-frame clones and lacks some. The sample yields a few million clones, around 95% seen once. CD45RO-negative cells were positively selected for CCR7, leaving out terminally differentiated effector memory CD45RA+ cells. This sequence joins TRBV5-6 and TRBJ2-7; D is tentatively TRBD1 or TRBD2 (5 bases each). Sequencing used naive CD8+ T cells from PBMCs. This TCR was recovered from a man between 18 and 35 years old in good health. Some clones in this sample may be carry-over from other donors' samples. DNA for the CDR3: TGTGCCAGCAGCCCGGGAAGGGGCAGCTACGAGCAGTACTTC. Encoded protein: CASSPGRGSYEQYF.